The 4 T cell receptor beta chains below all came from one sample that was sequenced in a study of chemoradiotherapy in HPV16-positive cancers. Measured with immunoSEQ multiplex PCR; TCRdb has only the in-frame clones, and not every one. Of 3,500 to 4,000 clones in the sample, about 95% were seen once. This specimen was acquired from a patient who underwent chemoradiotherapy. All receptors derive from a human donor with HPV-associated anogenital cancer.

V gene TRBV10-3 combines with J gene TRBJ2-7, with a weak D call TRBD2 (5 bases). V gave up 3 bases and J gave up 2 bases, with 8 bases separating them. This CDR3 has 13 amino acids. Germline CDR1 reads ENHRY; CDR2 reads SYGVKD. The CDR3 region is CAISERDAYEQYF. Written as DNA, the CDR3 is TGTGCCATCAGTGAACGGGATGCCTACGAGCAGTACTTC.

The gene calls are TRBV5-5 and TRBJ1-5; no definite D call. Between the trimmed V and J ends, which lost 4 bases and 3 bases, there was a span of 20 bases. This CDR3 comprises 17 residues. CDR1 is SGHKS and CDR2 is YYEKEE in the germline V gene (reference sequence). CDR3 amino acids: CASSRLSEGLSNQPQHF. In nucleotides, the CDR3 is TGTGCCAGCAGCCGCCTTTCTGAGGGCCTCTCCAATCAGCCCCAGCATTTT. Combining the CDR3 with reference TRBV5-5 and TRBJ1-5 gives the whole variable domain DAGVTQSPTHLIKTRGQQVTLRCSPISGHKSVSWYQQVLGQGPQFIFQYYEKEERGRGNFPDRFSARQFPNYSSELNVNALLLGDSALYLCASSRLSEGLSNQPQHFGDGTRLSIL.

J is TRBJ1-3 and V is TRBV19; the D is unclear. Trimming left V 5 bases short and J 0 bases short, with 8 bases between. CDR1 is LNHDA and CDR2 is SQIVND in the germline V gene (reference sequence). This CDR3 is built from 14 residues. The CDR3 DNA reads as TGTGCCAGTAGTTTTTCCGCCTCTGGAAACACCATATATTTT. Its protein is CASSFSASGNTIYF.

The V and J genes are TRBV6-5 and TRBJ2-1; TRBD1 matches at 8 bases. The length of the CDR3 is 13 residues. J was trimmed by 7 bases and V by 6 bases; bases with no gene match: 5. Germline assignment: CDR1 MNHEY and CDR2 SVGAGI. This CDR3 is CASRRTGSNEQFF. The CDR3 nucleotides read TGTGCCAGCAGGCGGACAGGGAGTAATGAGCAGTTCTTC.